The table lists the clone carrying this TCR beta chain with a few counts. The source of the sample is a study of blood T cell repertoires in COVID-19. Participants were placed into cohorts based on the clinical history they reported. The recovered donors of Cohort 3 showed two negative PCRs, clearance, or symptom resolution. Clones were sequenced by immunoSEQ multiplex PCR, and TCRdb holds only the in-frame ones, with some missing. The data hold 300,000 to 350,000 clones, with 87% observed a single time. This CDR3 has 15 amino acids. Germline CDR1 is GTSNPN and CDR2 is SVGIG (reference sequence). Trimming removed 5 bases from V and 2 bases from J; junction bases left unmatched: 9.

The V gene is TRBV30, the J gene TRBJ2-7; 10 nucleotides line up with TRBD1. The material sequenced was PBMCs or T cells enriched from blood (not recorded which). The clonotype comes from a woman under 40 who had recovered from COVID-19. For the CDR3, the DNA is TGTGCCTGGGGTGCCGGGACAGGGGTCCCCTACGAGCAGTACTTC. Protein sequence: CAWGAGTGVPYEQYF.